The clone carrying this T cell receptor beta chain appeared a single time. The antigen remains unidentified. This specimen comes from a study of T cells in localized non-small cell lung cancer. Here immunoSEQ multiplex PCR was the method, and the copy in TCRdb shows in-frame clones only, minus some. The data show roughly 30,000 clones, 85% to 90% seen once. Findings of the study overall: Adjacent lung tissue had a median roughly 55 of the top 100 clones found in the tumor. Uninvolved neighboring lung showed the greatest T cell clonality, exceeding tumor.

This TCR came from a woman aged 18 to 50 with stage I lung adenocarcinoma. The specimen comprised peripheral blood, sampled before any cancer treatment.

The CDR3 loop is CASSPPVGGAFYQPQHF. CDR3 nucleotide sequence: TGTGCCAGCTCACCACCGGTAGGGGGCGCGTTCTATCAGCCCCAGCATTTT. The chain joins TRBV18 to TRBJ1-5; TRBD1 matches at 7 bases. V was pared by 0 bases and J by 5 bases, with 10 bases of the junction left unmatched. The CDR3 extends over 17 amino acids. Germline lookup yields CDR1 KGHSH and CDR2 LQKENI.